This is a list of T cell receptor beta chains from one sample in a study of blood T cell repertoires in COVID-19. TCRdb's copy holds only in-frame clones and misses some; the assay was immunoSEQ multiplex PCR. Of 210,000 or so clones listed, about four fifths are singletons. Sequencing used peripheral blood. The receptors were gathered from a woman aged 80 or over with acute or convalescent COVID-19. The CDR3 runs from the conserved cysteine through the conserved F or W.

v_gene: TRBV18; j_gene: TRBJ2-1; CDR3aa: CASSTTSGGAYNEQFF
v_gene: TRBV5-4; j_gene: TRBJ1-4; CDR3aa: CASSLGPGQGNEKLFF
v_gene: TRBV19; j_gene: TRBJ1-2; CDR3aa: CASSIGWDRVDYGYTF
v_gene: TRBV21-1; j_gene: TRBJ2-3; CDR3aa: CASSNRLSGRACTDTQYF
v_gene: TRBV3-1/TRBV3-2; j_gene: TRBJ1-6; CDR3aa: CASSPRGGDSPLHF
v_gene: TRBV27; j_gene: TRBJ2-1; CDR3aa: CASSLSLKLQSKFF
v_gene: TRBV5-1; j_gene: TRBJ2-7; CDR3aa: CASSLDSGTSYEQYF
v_gene: TRBV6-2/TRBV6-3; j_gene: TRBJ1-2; CDR3aa: CASSQGPGYTF
v_gene: TRBV6-1; j_gene: TRBJ1-5; CDR3aa: CASSEARGGNQPQHF
v_gene: TRBV30; j_gene: TRBJ1-2; CDR3aa: CAWRPIGGVHGYTF